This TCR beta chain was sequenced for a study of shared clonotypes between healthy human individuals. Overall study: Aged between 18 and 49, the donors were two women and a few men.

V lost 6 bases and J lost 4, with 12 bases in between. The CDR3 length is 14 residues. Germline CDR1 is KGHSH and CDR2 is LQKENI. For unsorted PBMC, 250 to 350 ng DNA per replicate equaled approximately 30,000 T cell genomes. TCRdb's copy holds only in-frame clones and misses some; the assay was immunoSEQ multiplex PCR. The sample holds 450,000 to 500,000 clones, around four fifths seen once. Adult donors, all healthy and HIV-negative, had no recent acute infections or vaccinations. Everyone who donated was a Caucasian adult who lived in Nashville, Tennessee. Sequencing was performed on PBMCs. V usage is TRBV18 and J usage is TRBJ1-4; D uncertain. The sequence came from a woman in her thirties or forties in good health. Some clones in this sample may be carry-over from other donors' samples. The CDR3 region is CASSPSGGNEKLFF. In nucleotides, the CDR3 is TGTGCCAGCTCCCCAAGTGGCGGTAATGAAAAACTGTTTTTT.